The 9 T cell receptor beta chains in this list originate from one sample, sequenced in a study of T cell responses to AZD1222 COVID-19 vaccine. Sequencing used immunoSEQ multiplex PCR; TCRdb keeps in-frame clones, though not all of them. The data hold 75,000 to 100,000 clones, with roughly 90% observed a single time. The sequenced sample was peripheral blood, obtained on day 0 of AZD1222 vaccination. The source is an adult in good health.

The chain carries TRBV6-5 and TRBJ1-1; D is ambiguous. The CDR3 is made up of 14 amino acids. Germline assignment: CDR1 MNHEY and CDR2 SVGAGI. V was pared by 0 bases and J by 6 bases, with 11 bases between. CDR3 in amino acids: CASSYSTGRAEAFF. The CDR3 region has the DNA TGTGCCAGCAGTTACTCGACGGGGAGAGCTGAAGCTTTCTTT.

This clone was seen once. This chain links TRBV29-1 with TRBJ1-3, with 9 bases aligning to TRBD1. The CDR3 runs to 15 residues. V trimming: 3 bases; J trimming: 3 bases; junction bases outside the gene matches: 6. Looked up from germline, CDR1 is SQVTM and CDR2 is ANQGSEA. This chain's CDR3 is CSVDVQGAVGNTIYF. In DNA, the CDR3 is TGCAGCGTTGATGTACAGGGGGCGGTTGGAAACACCATATATTTT.

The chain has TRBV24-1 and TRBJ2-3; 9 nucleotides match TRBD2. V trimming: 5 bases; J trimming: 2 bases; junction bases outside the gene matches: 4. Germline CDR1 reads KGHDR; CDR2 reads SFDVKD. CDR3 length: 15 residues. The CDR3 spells CATSVLAGLTDTQYF. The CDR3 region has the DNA TGTGCCACCAGTGTCCTAGCGGGACTCACAGATACGCAGTATTTT.

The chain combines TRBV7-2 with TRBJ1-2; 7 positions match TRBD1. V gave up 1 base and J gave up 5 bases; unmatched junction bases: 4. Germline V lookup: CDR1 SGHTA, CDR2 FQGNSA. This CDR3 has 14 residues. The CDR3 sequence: CASSLETGRYGYTF. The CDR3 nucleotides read TGTGCCAGCAGCTTAGAGACAGGGAGGTATGGCTACACCTTC.

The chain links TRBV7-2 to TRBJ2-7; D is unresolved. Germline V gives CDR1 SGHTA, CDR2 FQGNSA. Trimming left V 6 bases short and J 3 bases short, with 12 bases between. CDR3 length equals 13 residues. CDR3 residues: CASRRSESYEQYF. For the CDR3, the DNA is TGTGCCAGCAGGAGGAGCGAGAGCTACGAGCAGTACTTC.

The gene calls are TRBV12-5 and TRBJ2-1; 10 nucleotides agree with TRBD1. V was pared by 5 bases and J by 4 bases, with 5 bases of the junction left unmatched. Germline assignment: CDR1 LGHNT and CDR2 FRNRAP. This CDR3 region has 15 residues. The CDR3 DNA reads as TGTGCTAGTGGTCCGGGACAGGGGCCGTACAATGAGCAGTTCTTC. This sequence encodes CASGPGQGPYNEQFF.

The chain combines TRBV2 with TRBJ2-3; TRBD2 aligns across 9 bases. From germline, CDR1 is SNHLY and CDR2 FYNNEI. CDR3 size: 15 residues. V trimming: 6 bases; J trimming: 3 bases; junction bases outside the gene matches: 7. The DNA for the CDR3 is TGTGCCAGCAGAGCTAGCGGGATGGTGACAGATACGCAGTATTTT. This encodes CASRASGMVTDTQYF.

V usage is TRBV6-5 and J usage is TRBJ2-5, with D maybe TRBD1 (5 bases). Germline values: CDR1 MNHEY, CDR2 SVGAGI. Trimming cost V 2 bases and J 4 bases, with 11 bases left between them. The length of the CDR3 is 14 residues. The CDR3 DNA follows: TGTGCCAGCAGTTACAGCAGGGCCCTAGAGACCCAGTACTTC. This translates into CASSYSRALETQYF.

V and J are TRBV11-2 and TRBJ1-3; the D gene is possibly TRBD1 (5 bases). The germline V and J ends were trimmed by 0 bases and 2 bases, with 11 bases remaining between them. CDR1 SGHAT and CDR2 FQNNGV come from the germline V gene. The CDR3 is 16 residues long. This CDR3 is CASSLDRGAAGNTIYF. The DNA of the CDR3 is TGTGCCAGCAGCTTAGATCGCGGGGCGGCTGGAAACACCATATATTTT.